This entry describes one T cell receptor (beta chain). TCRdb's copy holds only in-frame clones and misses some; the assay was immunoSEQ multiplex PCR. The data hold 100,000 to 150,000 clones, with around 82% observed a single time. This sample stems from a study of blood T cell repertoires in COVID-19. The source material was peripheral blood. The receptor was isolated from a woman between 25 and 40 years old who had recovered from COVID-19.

The DNA of the CDR3 is TGTGCCAGTAGTATGAACTCTAAATCAACAGATACGCAGTATTTT. The encoded protein is CASSMNSKSTDTQYF. This chain links TRBV19 with TRBJ2-3, with unresolved D. The CDR3 covers 15 residues. Germline V gene data show CDR1 as LNHDA and CDR2 as SQIVND (reference sequence). V lost 3 bases and J lost 3, with 13 bases in between.